These T cell receptor beta chains were read from a single sample in a study of vaccination and CD4 T cells after COVID-19. TCRdb processed the PCR reads anew with MiXCR; each CDR3 protein has one entry. This sample has approximately 20,000 distinct CDR3 sequences, with about 35% found just once. Antigen specificity for these receptors is unknown. The input for sequencing was CD4+ T cells from blood, cultured in vitro, taken about 7 months after SARS-CoV-2 vaccination. These receptor sequences come from a human donor who had recovered from COVID-19. Both conserved end residues are part of each CDR3. A D gene is named only where the DNA matches it firmly. Some rows mark clone size as missing; the rest say once, few, many or name a class of expanded clone.

TRBV10-1,few,.,TRBJ1-2,TGCGCCAGCAGTGACGGGGACGGCTATGGCTACACCTTC,CASSDGDGYGYTF
TRBV20-1,.,.,TRBJ1-2,TGCAGTGCTAGAGGCGAGTTTGGAGGCTACACCTTC,CSARGEFGGYTF
TRBV5-1,.,.,TRBJ2-5,TGCGCCAGCAGCTTTGGACAAGAGACCCAGTACTTC,CASSFGQETQYF
TRBV28,.,TRBD1,TRBJ1-2,TGTGCCAACCAGCCTAGCGGCAGGGGGGACTATGGCTACACCTTC,CANQPSGRGDYGYTF
TRBV6-5,few,.,TRBJ2-5,TGTGCCAGCAGTTACTCCGCGGCTAGAGCTGAGACCCAGTACTTC,CASSYSAARAETQYF
TRBV19,.,TRBD1,TRBJ2-1,TGTGCCAGTAGGGGACAGGGCTACAATGAGCAGTTCTTC,CASRGQGYNEQFF
TRBV6-2/TRBV6-3,once,.,TRBJ2-1,TGTGCCAGCAGTATTTCTTTCGGACAGCAGTTCTTC,CASSISFGQQFF
TRBV20-1,few,.,TRBJ1-2,TGCAGTGCCAACCTCTACGATTATTATGCAGGCGCGTACTATGGCTACACCTTC,CSANLYDYYAGAYYGYTF
TRBV15,few,.,TRBJ2-2,TGTGCCACCAGCCCTTTTAACACCGGGGAGCTGTTTTTT,CATSPFNTGELFF
TRBV27,.,.,TRBJ2-6,TGTGCCAGCAGTTTCAACGGATACCTCTCTGGGGCCAACGTCCTGACTTTC,CASSFNGYLSGANVLTF
TRBV27,.,TRBD1,TRBJ2-5,TGTGCCAGCAGTCCCTGGACAGGGAAAGAGACCCAGTACTTC,CASSPWTGKETQYF
TRBV6-1,.,TRBD2,TRBJ2-7,TGTGCCATCAGTGAGTCGACTAGCGGGAGACACGAGCAGTACTTC,CAISESTSGRHEQYF
TRBV6-1,.,TRBD2,TRBJ2-7,TGTGCCAGCAGTAGCGGGGGGGGTGGAAAGCAGTACTTC,CASSSGGGGKQYF
TRBV2,.,.,TRBJ2-5,TGTGCCAGCAGTAAGCAGGTCAAGGAGACCCAGTACTTC,CASSKQVKETQYF
TRBV7-6,few,TRBD1,TRBJ2-7,TGTGCCAGCAGTCCCGGGACAGGGTCCTACGAGCAGTACTTC,CASSPGTGSYEQYF
TRBV20-1,few,TRBD2,TRBJ2-5,TGCAGAATAGCGGGAGGGCCACAAGAGACCCAGTACTTC,CRIAGGPQETQYF
TRBV29-1,few,TRBD2,TRBJ2-1,TGCAGCGTTACCGGGACTAGTCTTTACAATGAGCAGTTCTTC,CSVTGTSLYNEQFF
TRBV20-1,.,.,TRBJ2-5,TGCAGTGCTGGGGGGCAGGGGATGGGGCAAGAGACCCAGTACTTC,CSAGGQGMGQETQYF
TRBV19,.,.,TRBJ2-5,TGTGCCAGTAGGACCCGGGAGACCCAGTACTTC,CASRTRETQYF
TRBV6-1,.,.,TRBJ1-1,TGTGCCAGCAGGGAGAGGGGGACTGAAGCTTTCTTT,CASRERGTEAFF
TRBV7-3,few,.,TRBJ2-3,TGTGCCAGCAGCTTACATAAGAGGGCGTCTAGCACAGATACGCAGTATTTT,CASSLHKRASSTDTQYF
TRBV15,few,.,TRBJ2-1,TGTGCCACCAGCAGAGATGTCGCTAGCGAGGATGAGCAGTTCTTC,CATSRDVASEDEQFF
TRBV20-1,few,.,TRBJ1-2,TGCAGTGCTAGAGGGGACGGATCCCGGACGGGCTACACCTTC,CSARGDGSRTGYTF
TRBV20-1,few,TRBD2,TRBJ2-7,TGCAGTCCGGGACTAGCGGGAGCCTACGAGCAGTACTTC,CSPGLAGAYEQYF